This T cell receptor (beta chain) was captured in a study of identical twins. TCRdb independently ran MiXCR on the 5' RACE reads; one entry per CDR3 protein. Of under 250,000 distinct CDR3 sequences in the sample, about 12% are singletons; the top ten hold roughly 4%. Trimming took 4 bases from V and 5 from J; bases not matched to a gene: 8. Germline lookup yields CDR1 MNHEY and CDR2 SMNVEV (reference sequence). There are 15 residues in the CDR3. The table lists this clonotype with a few counts. The same data also went into a second study, on yellow fever vaccine responses in identical twins.

Sequencing used memory (CD45RO+) T cells sorted from blood. This sequence originates from a woman under 30 in good health. This sequence joins TRBV27 and TRBJ2-5; 9 nucleotides agree with TRBD1. The CDR3 DNA is TGTGCCAGCAGTTCCCTACAGGGGGCTAGGGAGACCCAGTACTTC. It encodes CASSSLQGARETQYF.